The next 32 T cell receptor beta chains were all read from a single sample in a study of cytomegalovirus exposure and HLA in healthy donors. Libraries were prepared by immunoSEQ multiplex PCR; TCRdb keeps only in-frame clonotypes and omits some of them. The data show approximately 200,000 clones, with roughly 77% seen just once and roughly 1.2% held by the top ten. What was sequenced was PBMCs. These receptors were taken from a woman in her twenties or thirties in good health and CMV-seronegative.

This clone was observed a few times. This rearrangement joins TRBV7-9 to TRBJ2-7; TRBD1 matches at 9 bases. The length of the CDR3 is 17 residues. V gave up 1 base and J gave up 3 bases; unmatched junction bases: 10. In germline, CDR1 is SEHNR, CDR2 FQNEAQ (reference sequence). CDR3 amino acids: CASSLEGAETGGYEQYF. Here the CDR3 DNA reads TGTGCCAGCAGCTTAGAGGGGGCCGAGACAGGGGGCTACGAGCAGTACTTC.

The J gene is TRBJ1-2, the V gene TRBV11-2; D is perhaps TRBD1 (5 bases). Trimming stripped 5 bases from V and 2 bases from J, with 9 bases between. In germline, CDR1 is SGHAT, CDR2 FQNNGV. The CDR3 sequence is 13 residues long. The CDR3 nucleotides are TGTGCCAGCAGCAGGACAACCAACTATGGCTACACCTTC. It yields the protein CASSRTTNYGYTF.

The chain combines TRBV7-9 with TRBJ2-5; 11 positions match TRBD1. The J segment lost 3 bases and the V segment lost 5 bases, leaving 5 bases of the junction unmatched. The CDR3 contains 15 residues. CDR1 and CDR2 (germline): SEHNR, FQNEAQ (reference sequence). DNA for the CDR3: TGTGCCAGCAGCCCCCGGACAGGGGGCGAAGAGACCCAGTACTTC. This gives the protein CASSPRTGGEETQYF.

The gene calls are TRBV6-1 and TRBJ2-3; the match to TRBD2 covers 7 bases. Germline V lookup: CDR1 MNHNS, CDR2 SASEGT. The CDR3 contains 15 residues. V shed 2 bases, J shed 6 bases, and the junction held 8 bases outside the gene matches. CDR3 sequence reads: CASSENGGSFDTQYF. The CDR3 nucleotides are TGTGCCAGCAGTGAAAATGGCGGGAGTTTCGATACGCAGTATTTT.

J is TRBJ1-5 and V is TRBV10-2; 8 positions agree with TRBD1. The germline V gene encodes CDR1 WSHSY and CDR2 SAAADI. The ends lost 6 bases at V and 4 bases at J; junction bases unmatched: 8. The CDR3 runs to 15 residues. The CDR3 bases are TGCGCCAGCAGCTACGGACAGGGTTTTAATCAGCCCCAGCATTTT. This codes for CASSYGQGFNQPQHF.

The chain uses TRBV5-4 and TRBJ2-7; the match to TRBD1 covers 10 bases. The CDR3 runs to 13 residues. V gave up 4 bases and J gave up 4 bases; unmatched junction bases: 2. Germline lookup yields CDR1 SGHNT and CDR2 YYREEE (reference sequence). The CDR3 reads CASSQDRGYEQYF. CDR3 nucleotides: TGTGCCAGCAGCCAGGACAGGGGGTACGAGCAGTACTTC. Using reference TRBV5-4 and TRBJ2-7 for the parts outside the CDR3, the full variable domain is ETGVTQSPTHLIKTRGQQVTLRCSSQSGHNTVSWYQQALGQGPQFIFQYYREEENGRGNFPPRFSGLQFPNYSSELNVNALELDDSALYLCASSQDRGYEQYFGPGTRLTVT.

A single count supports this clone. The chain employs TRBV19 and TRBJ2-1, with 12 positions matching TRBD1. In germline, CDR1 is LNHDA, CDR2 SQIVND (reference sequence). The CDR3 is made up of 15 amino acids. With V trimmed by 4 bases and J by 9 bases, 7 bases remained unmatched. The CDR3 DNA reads TGTGCCAGTAGTAACCCCGGGACAGGGGGCGGTGAGCAGTTCTTC. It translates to CASSNPGTGGGEQFF.

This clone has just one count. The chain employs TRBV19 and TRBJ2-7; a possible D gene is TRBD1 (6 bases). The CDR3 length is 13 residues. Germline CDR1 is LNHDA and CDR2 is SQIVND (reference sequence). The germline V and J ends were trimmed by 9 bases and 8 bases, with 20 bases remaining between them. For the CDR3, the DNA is TGTGCCAGCAGACAGAGGGGGAGAGTGAAGCAGTACTTC. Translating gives CASRQRGRVKQYF.

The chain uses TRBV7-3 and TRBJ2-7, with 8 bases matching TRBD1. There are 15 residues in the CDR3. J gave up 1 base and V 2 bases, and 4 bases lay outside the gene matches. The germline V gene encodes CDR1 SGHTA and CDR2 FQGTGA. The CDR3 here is CASSLGGTGSYEQYF. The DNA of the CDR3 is TGTGCCAGCAGCTTAGGGGGGACAGGATCCTACGAGCAGTACTTC.

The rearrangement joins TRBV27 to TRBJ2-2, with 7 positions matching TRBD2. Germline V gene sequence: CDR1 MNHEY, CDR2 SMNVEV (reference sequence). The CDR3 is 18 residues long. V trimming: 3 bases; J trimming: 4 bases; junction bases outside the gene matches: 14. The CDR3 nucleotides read TGTGCCAGCAGTTTCCAGCGGGAAATAAATTGGGGCACCGGGGAGCTGTTTTTT. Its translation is CASSFQREINWGTGELFF.

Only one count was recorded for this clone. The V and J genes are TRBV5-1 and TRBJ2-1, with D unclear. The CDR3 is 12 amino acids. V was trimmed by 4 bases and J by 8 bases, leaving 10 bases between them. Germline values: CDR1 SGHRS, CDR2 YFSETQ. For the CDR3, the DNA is TGCGCCAGCAGCGTGACTGCCTATGAGCAGTTCTTC. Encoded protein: CASSVTAYEQFF. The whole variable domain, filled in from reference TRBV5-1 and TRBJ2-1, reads KAGVTQTPRYLIKTRGQQVTLSCSPISGHRSVSWYQQTPGQGLQFLFEYFSETQRNKGNFPGRFSGRQFSNSRSEMNVSTLELGDSALYLCASSVTAYEQFFGPGTRLTVL.

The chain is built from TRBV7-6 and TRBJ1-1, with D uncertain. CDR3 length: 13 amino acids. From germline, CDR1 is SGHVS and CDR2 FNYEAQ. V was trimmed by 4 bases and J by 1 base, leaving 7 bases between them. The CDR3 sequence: CASSYGGNTEAFF. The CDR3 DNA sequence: TGTGCCAGCAGCTACGGAGGGAACACTGAAGCTTTCTTT.

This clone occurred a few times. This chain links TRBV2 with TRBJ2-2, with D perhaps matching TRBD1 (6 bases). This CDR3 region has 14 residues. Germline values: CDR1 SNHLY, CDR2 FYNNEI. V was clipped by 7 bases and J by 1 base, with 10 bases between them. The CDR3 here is CASMRTVNTGELFF. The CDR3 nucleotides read TGTGCCAGCATGAGGACAGTGAACACCGGGGAGCTGTTTTTT.

In DNA form, the CDR3 reads TGTGCCAGCAGTTTAACAGGGGGAAATCAGCCCCAGCATTTT. It codes for CASSLTGGNQPQHF. The chain employs TRBV27 and TRBJ1-5, with 8 bases fitting TRBD1. Germline trimming cut 2 bases from V and 4 bases from J; bases unmatched to any gene: 1. The CDR3 consists of 14 residues. Per the germline V gene, CDR1 is MNHEY and CDR2 is SMNVEV (reference sequence).

The CDR3 here is CASSLAGGRGEQYF. The CDR3, as DNA: TGTGCCAGCAGCTTGGCGGGGGGGCGGGGCGAGCAGTACTTC. This chain uses TRBV11-2 with TRBJ2-7, with 9 bases fitting TRBD2. The CDR3 has 14 residues. Germline V gene data show CDR1 as SGHAT and CDR2 as FQNNGV. Unmatched junction bases numbered 6, after V lost 3 bases and J lost 6 bases.

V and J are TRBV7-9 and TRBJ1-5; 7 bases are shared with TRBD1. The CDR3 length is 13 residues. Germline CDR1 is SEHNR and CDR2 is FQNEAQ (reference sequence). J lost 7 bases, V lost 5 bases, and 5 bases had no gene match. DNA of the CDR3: TGTGCCAGCAGCCTAGACAGGGTCCAGCCCCAGCATTTT. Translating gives CASSLDRVQPQHF.

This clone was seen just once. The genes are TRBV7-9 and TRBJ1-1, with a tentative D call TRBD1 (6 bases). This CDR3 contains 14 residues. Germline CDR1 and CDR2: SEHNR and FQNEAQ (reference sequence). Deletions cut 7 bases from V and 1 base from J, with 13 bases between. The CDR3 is CASITGTRNTEAFF. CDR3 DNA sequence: TGTGCCAGCATAACCGGGACAAGGAACACTGAAGCTTTCTTT.

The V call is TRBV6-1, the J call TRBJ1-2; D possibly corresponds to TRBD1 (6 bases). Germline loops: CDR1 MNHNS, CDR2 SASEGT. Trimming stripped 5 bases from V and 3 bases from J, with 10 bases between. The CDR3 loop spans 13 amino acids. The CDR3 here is CASSRGGDYGYTF. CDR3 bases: TGTGCCAGCAGTAGGGGGGGGGACTATGGCTACACCTTC.

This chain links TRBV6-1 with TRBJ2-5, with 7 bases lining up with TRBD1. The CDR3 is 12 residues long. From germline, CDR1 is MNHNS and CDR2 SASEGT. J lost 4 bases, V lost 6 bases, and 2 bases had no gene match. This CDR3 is CASSRDRETQYF. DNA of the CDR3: TGTGCCAGCAGCCGGGACAGAGAGACCCAGTACTTC.

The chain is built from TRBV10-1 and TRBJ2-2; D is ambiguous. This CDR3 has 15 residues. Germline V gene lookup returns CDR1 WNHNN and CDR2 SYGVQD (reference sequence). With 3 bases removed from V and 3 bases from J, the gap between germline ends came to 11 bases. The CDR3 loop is CASSDPHRDTGELFF. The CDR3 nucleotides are TGCGCCAGCAGTGACCCCCACAGAGACACCGGGGAGCTGTTTTTT.

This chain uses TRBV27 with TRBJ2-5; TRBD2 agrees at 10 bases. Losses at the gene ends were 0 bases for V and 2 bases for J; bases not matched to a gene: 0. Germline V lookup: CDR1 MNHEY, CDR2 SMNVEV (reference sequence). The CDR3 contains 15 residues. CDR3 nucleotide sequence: TGTGCCAGCAGTTTATCGACTAGCGGGCAAGAGACCCAGTACTTC. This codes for CASSLSTSGQETQYF.

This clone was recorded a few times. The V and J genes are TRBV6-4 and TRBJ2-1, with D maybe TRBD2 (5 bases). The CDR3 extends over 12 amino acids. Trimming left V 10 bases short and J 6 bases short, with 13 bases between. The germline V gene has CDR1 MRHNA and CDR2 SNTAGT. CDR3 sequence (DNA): TGTGCCACCAGGAGGTCGGGCAATGAGCAGTTCTTC. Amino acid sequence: CATRRSGNEQFF.

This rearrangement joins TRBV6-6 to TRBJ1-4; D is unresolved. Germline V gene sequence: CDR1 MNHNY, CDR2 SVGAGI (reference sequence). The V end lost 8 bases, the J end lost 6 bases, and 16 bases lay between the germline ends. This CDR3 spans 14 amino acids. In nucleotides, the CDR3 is TGTGCCAGCGGTGAGGTTTCGTTGTATGAAAAACTGTTTTTT. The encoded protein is CASGEVSLYEKLFF.

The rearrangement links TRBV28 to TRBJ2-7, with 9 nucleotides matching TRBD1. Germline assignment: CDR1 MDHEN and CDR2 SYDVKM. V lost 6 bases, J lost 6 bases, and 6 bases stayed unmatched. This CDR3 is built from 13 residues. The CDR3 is CASRRTGELEQYF. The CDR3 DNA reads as TGTGCCAGCAGGCGGACAGGGGAGCTCGAGCAGTACTTC.

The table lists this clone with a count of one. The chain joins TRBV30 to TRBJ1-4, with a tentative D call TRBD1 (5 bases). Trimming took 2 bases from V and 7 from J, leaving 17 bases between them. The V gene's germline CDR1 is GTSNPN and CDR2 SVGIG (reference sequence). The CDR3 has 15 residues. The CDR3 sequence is CAWSIWGSGSEKLFF. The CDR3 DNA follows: TGTGCCTGGAGTATTTGGGGGTCCGGGAGTGAAAAACTGTTTTTT.

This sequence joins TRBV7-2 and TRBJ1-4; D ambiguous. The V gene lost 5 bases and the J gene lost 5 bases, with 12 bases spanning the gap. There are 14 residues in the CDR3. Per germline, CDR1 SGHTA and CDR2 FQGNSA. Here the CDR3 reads CASSPRRSNEKLFF. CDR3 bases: TGTGCCAGCAGCCCCCGGAGGTCAAATGAAAAACTGTTTTTT.

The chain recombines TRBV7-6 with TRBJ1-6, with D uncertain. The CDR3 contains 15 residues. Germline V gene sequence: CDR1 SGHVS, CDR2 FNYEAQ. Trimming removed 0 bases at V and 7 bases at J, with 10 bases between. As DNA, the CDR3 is TGTGCCAGCAGCTTAGCGGCATCCGTCAATTCACCCCTCCACTTT. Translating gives CASSLAASVNSPLHF.

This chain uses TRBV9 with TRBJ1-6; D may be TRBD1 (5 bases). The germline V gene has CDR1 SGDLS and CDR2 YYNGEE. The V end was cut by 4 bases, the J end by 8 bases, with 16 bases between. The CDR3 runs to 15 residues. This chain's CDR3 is CASSTPTDLYSPLHF. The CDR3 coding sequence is TGTGCCAGCAGCACGCCGACAGACCTTTATTCACCCCTCCACTTT.

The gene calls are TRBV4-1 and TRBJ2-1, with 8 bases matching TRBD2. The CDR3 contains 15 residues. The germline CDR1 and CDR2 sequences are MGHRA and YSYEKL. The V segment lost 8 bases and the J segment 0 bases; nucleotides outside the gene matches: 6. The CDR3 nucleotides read TGCGCCAGCTCAATAGCGGGAAGCTCCTACAATGAGCAGTTCTTC. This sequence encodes CASSIAGSSYNEQFF.

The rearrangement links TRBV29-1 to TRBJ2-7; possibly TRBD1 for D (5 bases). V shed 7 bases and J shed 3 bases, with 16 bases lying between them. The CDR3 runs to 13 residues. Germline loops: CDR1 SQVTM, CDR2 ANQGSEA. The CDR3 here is CSASGRVGYEQYF. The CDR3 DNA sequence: TGCAGCGCCTCCGGCAGGGTGGGCTACGAGCAGTACTTC.

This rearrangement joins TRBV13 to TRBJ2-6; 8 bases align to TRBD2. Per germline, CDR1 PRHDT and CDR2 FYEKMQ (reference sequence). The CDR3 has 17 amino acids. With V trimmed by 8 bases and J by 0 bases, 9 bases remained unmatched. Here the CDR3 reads CASRRGGRYSGANVLTF. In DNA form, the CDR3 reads TGTGCCAGCCGCCGGGGCGGGAGGTACTCTGGGGCCAACGTCCTGACTTTC.

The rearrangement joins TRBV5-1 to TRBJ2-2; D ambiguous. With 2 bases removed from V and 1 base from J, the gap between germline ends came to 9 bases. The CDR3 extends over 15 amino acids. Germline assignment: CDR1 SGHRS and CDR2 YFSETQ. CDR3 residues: CASSFWQENTGELFF. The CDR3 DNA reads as TGCGCCAGCAGCTTCTGGCAGGAGAACACCGGGGAGCTGTTTTTT.